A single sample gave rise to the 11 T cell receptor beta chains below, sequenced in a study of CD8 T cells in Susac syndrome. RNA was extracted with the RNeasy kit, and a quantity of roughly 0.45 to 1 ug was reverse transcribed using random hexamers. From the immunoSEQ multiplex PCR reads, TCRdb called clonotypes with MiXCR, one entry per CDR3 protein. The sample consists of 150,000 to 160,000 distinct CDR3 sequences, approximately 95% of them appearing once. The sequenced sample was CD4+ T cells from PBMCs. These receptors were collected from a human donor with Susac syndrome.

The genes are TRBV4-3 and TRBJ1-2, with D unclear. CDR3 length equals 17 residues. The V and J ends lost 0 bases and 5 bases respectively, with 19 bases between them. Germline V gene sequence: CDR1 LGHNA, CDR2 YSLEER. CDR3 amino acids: CASSQDNPGPDLYGYTF. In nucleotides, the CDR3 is TGCGCCAGCAGCCAAGATAATCCTGGACCTGACTTGTATGGCTACACCTTC.

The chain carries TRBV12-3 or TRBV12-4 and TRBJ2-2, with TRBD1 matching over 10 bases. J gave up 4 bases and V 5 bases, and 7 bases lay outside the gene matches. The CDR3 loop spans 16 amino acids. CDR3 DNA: TGTGCCAGCAGTCCACAGACAGGGGGCATCACCGGGGAGCTGTTTTTT. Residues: CASSPQTGGITGELFF.

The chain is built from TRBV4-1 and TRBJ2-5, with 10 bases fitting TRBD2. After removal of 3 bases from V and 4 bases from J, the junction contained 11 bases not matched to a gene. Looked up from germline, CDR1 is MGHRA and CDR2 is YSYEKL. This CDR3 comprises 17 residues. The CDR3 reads CASSHAPTSGSTETQYF. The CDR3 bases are TGCGCCAGCAGCCACGCCCCGACTAGCGGGTCAACAGAGACCCAGTACTTC.

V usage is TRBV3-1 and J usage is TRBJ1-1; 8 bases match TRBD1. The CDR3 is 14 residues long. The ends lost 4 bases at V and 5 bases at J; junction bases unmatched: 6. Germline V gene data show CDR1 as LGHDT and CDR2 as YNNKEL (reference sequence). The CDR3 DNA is TGTGCCAGCAGCCCCCGCAGGGGGCGGACTGAAGCTTTCTTT. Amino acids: CASSPRRGRTEAFF.

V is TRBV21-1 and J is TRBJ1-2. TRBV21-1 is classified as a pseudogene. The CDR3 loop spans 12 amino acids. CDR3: CASRTASYGYTF. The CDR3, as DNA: TGTGCCAGCAGGACAGCCTCCTATGGCTACACCTTC.

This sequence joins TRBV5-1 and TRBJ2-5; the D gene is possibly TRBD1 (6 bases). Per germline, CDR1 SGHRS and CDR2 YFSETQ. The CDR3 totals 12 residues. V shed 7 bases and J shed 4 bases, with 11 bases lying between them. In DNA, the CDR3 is TGCGCCAGCTGGAGACAGGTAGAGACCCAGTACTTC. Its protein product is CASWRQVETQYF.

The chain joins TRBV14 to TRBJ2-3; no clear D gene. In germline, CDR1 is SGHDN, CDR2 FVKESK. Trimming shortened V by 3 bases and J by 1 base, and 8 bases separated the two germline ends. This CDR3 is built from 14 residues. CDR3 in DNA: TGTGCCAGCAGCCACCCCGCGGGCACAGATACGCAGTATTTT. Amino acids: CASSHPAGTDTQYF.

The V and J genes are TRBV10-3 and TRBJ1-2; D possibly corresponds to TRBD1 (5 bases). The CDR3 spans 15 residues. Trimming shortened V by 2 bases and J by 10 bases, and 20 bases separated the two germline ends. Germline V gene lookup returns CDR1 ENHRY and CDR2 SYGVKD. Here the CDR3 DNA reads TGTGCCATCAGTGAGCCCCGAGGGACCGCCGCGTACTACACCTTC. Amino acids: CAISEPRGTAAYYTF.

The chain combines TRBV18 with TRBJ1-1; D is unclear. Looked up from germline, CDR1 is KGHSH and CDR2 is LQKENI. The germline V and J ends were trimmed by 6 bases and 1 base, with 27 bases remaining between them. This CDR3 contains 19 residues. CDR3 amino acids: CASSEGAVGSLQKNTEAFF. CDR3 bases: TGTGCCAGCTCCGAGGGAGCGGTCGGCAGCCTTCAGAAGAACACTGAAGCTTTCTTT.

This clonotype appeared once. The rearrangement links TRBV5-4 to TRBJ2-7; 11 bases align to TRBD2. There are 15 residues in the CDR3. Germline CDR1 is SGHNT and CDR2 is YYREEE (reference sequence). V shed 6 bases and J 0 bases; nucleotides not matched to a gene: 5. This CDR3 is CASTLAGGSSYEQYF. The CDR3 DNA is TGTGCCAGCACCTTAGCGGGGGGGAGCTCCTACGAGCAGTACTTC.

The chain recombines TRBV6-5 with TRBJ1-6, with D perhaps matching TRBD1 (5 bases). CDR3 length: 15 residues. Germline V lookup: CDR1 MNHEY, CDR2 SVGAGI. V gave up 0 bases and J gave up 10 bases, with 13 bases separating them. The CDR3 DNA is TGTGCCAGCAGTTACTCTAGGGGAGGGGAGTCACCCCTCCACTTT. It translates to CASSYSRGGESPLHF.